Each of the 16 T cell receptor beta chains below was sequenced from the same sample in a study of cytomegalovirus exposure and HLA in healthy donors. 60 Vbeta and 13 Jbeta primers were used in PCR. TCRdb's copy holds only in-frame clones and misses some; the assay was immunoSEQ multiplex PCR. Of 95,000 to 150,000 clones in the sample, roughly 68% were seen once. The sample taken for sequencing was PBMCs. These receptors came from a woman between 45 and 65 years old in good health and CMV-seropositive.

V and J are TRBV7-9 and TRBJ1-4, with TRBD1 matching over 7 bases. The CDR3 totals 16 residues. CDR1 and CDR2 from the germline V gene are SEHNR and FQNEAQ (reference sequence). V shed 4 bases, J shed 7 bases, and the junction held 12 bases outside the gene matches. This CDR3 is CASSYSPGTVGEKLFF. As DNA, the CDR3 is TGTGCCAGCAGCTACTCTCCGGGGACAGTCGGTGAAAAACTGTTTTTT.

The chain joins TRBV27 to TRBJ2-1; 12 bases line up with TRBD1. The CDR3 sequence is 15 residues long. Germline CDR1 reads MNHEY; CDR2 reads SMNVEV (reference sequence). Trimming cost V 5 bases and J 5 bases; bases outside gene matches: 4. This CDR3 reads CASSPGTGGHNEQFF. CDR3 nucleotides: TGTGCCAGCAGTCCCGGGACAGGGGGCCACAATGAGCAGTTCTTC.

This clone was detected once. The rearrangement joins TRBV7-2 to TRBJ1-4, with a weak D call TRBD1 (6 bases). Per germline, CDR1 SGHTA and CDR2 FQGNSA. The CDR3 spans 13 residues. V lost 5 bases and J lost 6, with 10 bases in between. CDR3 in amino acids: CASSADSYEKLFF. Here the CDR3 DNA reads TGTGCCAGCAGCGCGGACAGTTATGAAAAACTGTTTTTT.

The gene calls are TRBV18 and TRBJ1-1; D is ambiguous. The V gene's germline CDR1 is KGHSH and CDR2 LQKENI. V lost 1 base, J lost 3 bases, and 12 bases lay in between. This CDR3 is built from 15 residues. Here the CDR3 reads CASSPRAGAYTEAFF. DNA for the CDR3: TGTGCCAGCTCACCACGGGCGGGAGCCTACACTGAAGCTTTCTTT.

V and J are TRBV9 and TRBJ2-3; 16 bases are shared with TRBD2. Losses at the gene ends were 4 bases for V and 3 bases for J; bases not matched to a gene: 5. The CDR3 is 17 residues long. Per germline, CDR1 SGDLS and CDR2 YYNGEE. In DNA form, the CDR3 reads TGTGCCAGCAGCCTCGGGACTAGCGGGGGGGCAACAGATACGCAGTATTTT. It encodes CASSLGTSGGATDTQYF.

This chain connects TRBV11-2 to TRBJ1-2; 7 nucleotides match TRBD1. This CDR3 spans 14 amino acids. Germline CDR1 and CDR2: SGHAT and FQNNGV. V shed 0 bases, J shed 8 bases, and the junction held 6 bases outside the gene matches. Here the CDR3 DNA reads TGTGCCAGCAGCTTAGACCGGACAGGTGGCGGCTACACCTTC. Amino acid sequence: CASSLDRTGGGYTF. Full variable domain (rest looked up from reference TRBV11-2 and TRBJ1-2): EAGVAQSPRYKIIEKRQSVAFWCNPISGHATLYWYQQILGQGPKLLIQFQNNGVVDDSQLPKDRFSAERLKGVDSTLKIQPAKLEDSAVYLCASSLDRTGGGYTFGSGTRLTVV.

The rearrangement links TRBV6-6 to TRBJ1-3; D uncertain. This CDR3 has 15 amino acids. Trimming stripped 0 bases from V and 4 bases from J, with 10 bases between. CDR1 is MNHNY and CDR2 is SVGAGI in the germline V gene (reference sequence). The CDR3 nucleotides are TGTGCCAGCAGTTACTCAGCGAGGGTCGGAAACACCATATATTTT. This encodes CASSYSARVGNTIYF.

The chain is built from TRBV11-2 and TRBJ2-3; D gene unclear. In germline, CDR1 is SGHAT, CDR2 FQNNGV. Deletions cut 1 base from V and 2 bases from J, with 10 bases between. CDR3 length: 15 amino acids. CDR3 sequence reads: CASSLGRLFTDTQYF. The CDR3 nucleotides are TGTGCCAGCAGCTTAGGTCGACTCTTCACAGATACGCAGTATTTT.

This clone was recorded a few times. The genes are TRBV5-1 and TRBJ2-7; tentatively, D is TRBD2 (5 bases). Germline CDR1 reads SGHRS; CDR2 reads YFSETQ. The CDR3 totals 11 residues. Between the trimmed V and J ends, which lost 5 bases and 6 bases, there was a span of 9 bases. In nucleotides, the CDR3 is TGCGCCAGCAGGGACTTCCGCGAGCAGTACTTC. It is translated as CASRDFREQYF. Drawing the rest from reference TRBV5-1 and TRBJ2-7, the complete variable domain is KAGVTQTPRYLIKTRGQQVTLSCSPISGHRSVSWYQQTPGQGLQFLFEYFSETQRNKGNFPGRFSGRQFSNSRSEMNVSTLELGDSALYLCASRDFREQYFGPGTRLTVT.

The rearrangement links TRBV19 to TRBJ1-5; D may be TRBD1 (5 bases). This CDR3 is 16 amino acids long. V was shortened by 6 bases and J by 1 base, with 16 bases between the two germline ends. From germline, CDR1 is LNHDA and CDR2 SQIVND (reference sequence). CDR3 DNA: TGTGCCAGTAGGGGGCGTGTAACCTGGAGCAATCAGCCCCAGCATTTT. Amino acids: CASRGRVTWSNQPQHF.

Details on this clone: One end of the junction varies from germline; a read error may be responsible. Other DNA sequences in the same sample also yield this CDR3. The genes are TRBV11-1 and TRBJ2-7; no firm D call. Germline assignment: CDR1 SGHAT and CDR2 FQDESV (reference sequence). The CDR3 sequence is 14 residues long. CDR3 nucleotides: TGTGCCAGCAGCTTAGGGCGGCACTCCTACGAGCAGTACTTT. Its protein is CASSLGRHSYEQYF. Full variable domain (missing parts from reference TRBV11-1 and TRBJ2-7): EAEVAQSPRYKITEKSQAVAFWCDPISGHATLYWYRQILGQGPELLVQFQDESVVDDSQLPKDRFSAERLKGVDSTLKIQPAELGDSAMYLCASSLGRHSYEQYFGPGTRLTVT.

About this clone: Within the sample, other DNA sequences also encode this same CDR3. The rearrangement uses TRBV7-9 and TRBJ2-5; D unresolved. Trimming pared 2 bases from V and 0 bases from J, leaving 7 bases between. Germline CDR1 and CDR2: SEHNR and FQNEAQ (reference sequence). CDR3 length: 14 residues. The CDR3 bases are TGTGCCAGCAGCTTATCACGGGACCAAGAGACCCAGTACTTC. Translation gives CASSLSRDQETQYF.

The rearrangement uses TRBV9 and TRBJ1-1; possible D gene TRBD1, 6 bases. Between the trimmed V and J ends, which lost 0 bases and 5 bases, there was a span of 23 bases. Germline V lookup: CDR1 SGDLS, CDR2 YYNGEE. The CDR3 runs 18 residues. This CDR3 reads CASSVVAGTTELGTEAFF. Written as DNA, the CDR3 is TGTGCCAGCAGCGTAGTCGCCGGGACAACAGAACTCGGGACTGAAGCTTTCTTT. The variable domain in full, with the rest retrieved from reference TRBV9 and TRBJ1-1, is DSGVTQTPKHLITATGQRVTLRCSPRSGDLSVYWYQQSLDQGLQFLIQYYNGEERAKGNILERFSAQQFPDLHSELNLSSLELGDSALYFCASSVVAGTTELGTEAFFGQGTRLTVV.

The chain has TRBV5-6 and TRBJ1-3, with D maybe TRBD1 (5 bases). This CDR3 comprises 16 residues. V lost 4 bases and J 2 bases, leaving 16 bases between the germline ends. Germline-derived CDR1 and CDR2 are SGHDT and YYEEEE. CDR3 in DNA: TGTGCCAGCAGCCGCGGACTGGGGGGTACTGGAAACACCATATATTTT. Protein sequence: CASSRGLGGTGNTIYF.

V usage is TRBV7-2 and J usage is TRBJ1-2; TRBD1 matches at 10 bases. After removal of 4 bases from V and 3 bases from J, the junction contained 2 bases not matched to a gene. The CDR3 has 14 amino acids. Germline CDR1 is SGHTA and CDR2 is FQGNSA. CDR3 coding DNA: TGTGCCAGCAGCTCCGGGACAGGGGACTATGGCTACACCTTC. Translated: CASSSGTGDYGYTF. Supplemented by reference TRBV7-2 and TRBJ1-2, the full variable domain reads GAGVSQSPSNKVTEKGKDVELRCDPISGHTALYWYRQSLGQGLEFLIYFQGNSAPDKSGLPSDRFSAERTGGSVSTLTIQRTQQEDSAVYLCASSSGTGDYGYTFGSGTRLTVV.

Comments on this clone: A much larger clone differs from this one at a single base, so this may be a read error. The chain joins TRBV7-2 to TRBJ1-3; D call uncertain. Trimming took 3 bases from V and 0 from J, leaving 3 bases between them. The V gene's germline CDR1 is SGHTA and CDR2 FQGNSA. CDR3 length: 13 amino acids. The CDR3 region has the DNA TGTGCCAGCAGCTTCAACTCTGGAAACACCATATATTTT. Translation: CASSFNSGNTIYF.